The sequence of this TCR beta chain was determined in a study of blood T cell repertoires in COVID-19. On the study more broadly: Sites across the United States, Italy and Spain contributed samples from acute and convalescent COVID-19. Sample material is recorded as cDNA or gDNA derived from T cells, B-cell-depleted T cells, or PBMCs.

In the authors' methods: Cell counts per sample came from amplifying reference gene primers. Assay: immunoSEQ multiplex PCR; the TCRdb copy retains only in-frame clones and omits some. V and J calls and clone size follow that table, whereas D and trimming were derived from the DNA. Here the sample spans some 190,000 clones, roughly 80% being singletons. The sample comprised peripheral blood. The clonotype was recovered from a woman between 50 and 59 years old with acute or convalescent COVID-19.

The CDR3 here is CASSLDRGRNNEQFF. The CDR3, as DNA: TGTGCCAGCAGCTTAGATCGCGGGAGGAACAATGAGCAGTTCTTC. This chain connects TRBV7-2 to TRBJ2-1; 8 nucleotides line up with TRBD2. After removal of 1 base from V and 5 bases from J, the junction contained 4 bases not matched to a gene. Germline V gene data show CDR1 as SGHTA and CDR2 as FQGNSA. CDR3 length equals 15 residues.